The clone carrying this T cell receptor (beta chain) was seen a few times. The TCR beta CDR3 regions underwent amplification using RNA transcripts as the source. First-round RT-PCR of the TCR CDR3 relied on the HTBI primer set. One entry per CDR3 protein, called by TCRdb with MiXCR from the multiplex PCR reads. The sample comprises a few hundred thousand distinct CDR3 sequences, about 14% of which are singletons, and 13% rests with the top ten. Germline V gene sequence: CDR1 LGHDT, CDR2 YNNKEL (reference sequence). V lost 4 bases and J lost 0, with 14 bases in between. The CDR3 is 16 residues long. The entry originates in a study of T cells in Graves' hyperthyroidism and ophthalmopathy. Blood was drawn at first hyperthyroidism diagnosis, before any ophthalmopathy symptoms.

This chain uses TRBV3-1 with TRBJ2-3; D call uncertain. Specimen: blood. This clonotype was obtained from a woman in her thirties or forties with Graves' hyperthyroidism that later progressed to Graves' ophthalmopathy. The CDR3 DNA sequence: TGTGCCAGCAGCCGAGAAGGCGGACCTAGCACAGATACGCAGTATTTT. Residues: CASSREGGPSTDTQYF.